This TCR beta chain was retrieved from a study of T cell responses to AZD1222 COVID-19 vaccine. Of note for this clone: Its cognate antigen is unknown.

The repertoire was sequenced with immunoSEQ multiplex PCR; TCRdb's copy has only in-frame clones and lacks some. The table lists 100,000 to 150,000 clones, approximately 88% of them singletons. Findings of the study overall: Only 5 or 6 individuals given AZD1222 were seropositive at baseline. Recipients of two AZD1222 doses showed rising Spike-specific TCR breadth and depth.

This CDR3 is 14 amino acids long. Trimming took off 6 bases at V and 6 bases at J, with 17 bases between the two ends. CDR1 is MDHEN, CDR2 SYDVKM, per germline. The rearrangement links TRBV28 to TRBJ1-2; D uncertain. The material was peripheral blood, obtained on day 0 of MenACWY control vaccination. The sequence was obtained from an adult in good health. This CDR3 is CASSLLTRRDGYTF. DNA for the CDR3: TGTGCCAGCAGCCTCCTGACCCGGAGGGATGGCTACACCTTC.